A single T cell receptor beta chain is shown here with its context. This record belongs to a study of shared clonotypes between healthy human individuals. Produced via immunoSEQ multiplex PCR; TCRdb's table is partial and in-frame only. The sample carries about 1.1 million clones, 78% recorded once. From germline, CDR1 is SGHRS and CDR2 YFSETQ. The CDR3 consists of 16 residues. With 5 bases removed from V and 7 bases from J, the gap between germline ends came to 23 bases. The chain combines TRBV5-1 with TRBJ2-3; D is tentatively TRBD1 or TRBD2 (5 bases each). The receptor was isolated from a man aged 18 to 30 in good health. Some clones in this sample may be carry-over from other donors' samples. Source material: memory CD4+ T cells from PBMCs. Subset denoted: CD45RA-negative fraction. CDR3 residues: CASRRITGTVINTQYF. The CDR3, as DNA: TGCGCCAGCAGACGAATTACCGGGACGGTGATTAATACGCAGTATTTT.